The T cell receptor beta chain described here comes from a study of regulatory T cells in long-lasting Graves disease. From germline, CDR1 is SEHNR and CDR2 FQNEAQ (reference sequence). The CDR3 runs 14 residues. V shed 5 bases and J shed 8 bases, with 15 bases lying between them. In its sample, this clonotype was seen many times. TCR beta libraries were built with iRepertoire HTBI primers and Arm-PCR of CDR3 regions. TCRdb used MiXCR to reprocess the multiplex PCR reads, holding one entry per CDR3 protein. The sample has hundreds of thousands of distinct CDR3 sequences; 16% are singletons. Documented time point: newly diagnosed GD, antithyroid drugs for less than 3 months. The TCR library was prepared using RNA isolated from PBMCs. A further study also used this sample, focusing on T cells in Graves' hyperthyroidism and ophthalmopathy.

The receptor comes from a woman aged 35 to 60 with Graves disease. The sequences come from peripheral blood mononuclear cells (PBMCs), collected at new diagnosis, from a patient treated with antithyroid drugs. The chain combines TRBV7-9 with TRBJ1-4; D gene unclear. The CDR3 spells CASSQNSIREKLFF. The CDR3 coding sequence is TGTGCCAGCAGCCAAAATTCCATACGGGAAAAACTGTTTTTT.